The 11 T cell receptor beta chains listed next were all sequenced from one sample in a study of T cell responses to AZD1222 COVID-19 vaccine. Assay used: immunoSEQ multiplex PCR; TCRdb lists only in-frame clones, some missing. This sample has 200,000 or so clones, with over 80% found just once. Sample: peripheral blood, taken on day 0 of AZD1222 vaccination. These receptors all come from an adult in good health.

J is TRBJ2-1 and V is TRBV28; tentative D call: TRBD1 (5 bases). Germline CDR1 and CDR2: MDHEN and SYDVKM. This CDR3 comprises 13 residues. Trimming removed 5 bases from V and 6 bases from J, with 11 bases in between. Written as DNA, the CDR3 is TGTGCCAGCAGTCCACAGGTGCTCAATGAGCAGTTCTTC. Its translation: CASSPQVLNEQFF.

CDR3 amino acids: CASREDMGQQYF. The CDR3 bases are TGTGCCAGCAGAGAGGACATGGGACAGCAGTACTTC. The J gene is TRBJ2-7, the V gene TRBV6-5, with D perhaps TRBD1 or TRBD2 (5 bases each). The CDR3 runs to 12 residues. Trimming took off 6 bases at V and 8 bases at J, with 14 bases between the two ends. Per germline, CDR1 MNHEY and CDR2 SVGAGI.

The CDR3, as DNA: TGTGCCACCGAAGCGACAGGGACATACATTCAGTACTTC. Translation: CATEATGTYIQYF. This chain joins TRBV19 and TRBJ2-4; 7 bases line up with TRBD1. The length of the CDR3 is 13 residues. The V and J ends lost 10 bases and 8 bases, in that order; junction bases with no gene match: 11. Germline V gives CDR1 LNHDA, CDR2 SQIVND (reference sequence).

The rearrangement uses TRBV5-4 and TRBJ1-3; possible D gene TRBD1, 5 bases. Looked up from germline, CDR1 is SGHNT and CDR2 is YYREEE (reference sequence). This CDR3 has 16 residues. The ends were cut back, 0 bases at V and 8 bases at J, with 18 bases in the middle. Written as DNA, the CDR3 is TGTGCCAGCAGCTTGGGGGGCGCCGGGTTCCGTGACACCATATATTTT. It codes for CASSLGGAGFRDTIYF.

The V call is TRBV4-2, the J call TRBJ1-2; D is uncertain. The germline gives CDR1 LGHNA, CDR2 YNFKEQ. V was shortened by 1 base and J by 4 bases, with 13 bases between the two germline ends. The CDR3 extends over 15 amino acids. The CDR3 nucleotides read TGTGCCAGCAGCCAAGTGGGTCAGCAGGTCTATGGCTACACCTTC. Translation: CASSQVGQQVYGYTF.

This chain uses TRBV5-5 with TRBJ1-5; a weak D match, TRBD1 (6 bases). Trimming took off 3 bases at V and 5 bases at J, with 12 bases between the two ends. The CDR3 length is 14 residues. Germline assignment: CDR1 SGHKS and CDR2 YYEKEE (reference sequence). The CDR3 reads CASSWTVSYQPQHF. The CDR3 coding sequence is TGTGCCAGCAGCTGGACAGTTTCTTATCAGCCCCAGCATTTT. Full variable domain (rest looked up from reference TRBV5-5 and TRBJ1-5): DAGVTQSPTHLIKTRGQQVTLRCSPISGHKSVSWYQQVLGQGPQFIFQYYEKEERGRGNFPDRFSARQFPNYSSELNVNALLLGDSALYLCASSWTVSYQPQHFGDGTRLSIL.

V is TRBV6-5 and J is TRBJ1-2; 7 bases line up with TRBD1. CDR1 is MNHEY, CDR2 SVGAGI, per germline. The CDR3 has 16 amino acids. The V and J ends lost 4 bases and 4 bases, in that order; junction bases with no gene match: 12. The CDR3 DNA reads TGTGCCAGCAGTTTCGGGACAGATCGACCACTCTATGGCTACACCTTC. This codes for CASSFGTDRPLYGYTF.

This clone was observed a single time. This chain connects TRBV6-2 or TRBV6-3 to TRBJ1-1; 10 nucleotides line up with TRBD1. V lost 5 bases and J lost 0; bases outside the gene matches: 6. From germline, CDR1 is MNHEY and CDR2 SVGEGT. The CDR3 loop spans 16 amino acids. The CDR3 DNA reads TGTGCCAGCAGTCTCCGACAGGGGGCCTTGAACACTGAAGCTTTCTTT. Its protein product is CASSLRQGALNTEAFF.

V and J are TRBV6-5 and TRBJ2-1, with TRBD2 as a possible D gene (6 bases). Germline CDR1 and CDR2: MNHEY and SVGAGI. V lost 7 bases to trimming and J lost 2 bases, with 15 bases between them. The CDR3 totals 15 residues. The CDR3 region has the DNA TGTGCCAGCACCTCCGGACTACCGCCCTACAATGAGCAGTTCTTC. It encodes CASTSGLPPYNEQFF.

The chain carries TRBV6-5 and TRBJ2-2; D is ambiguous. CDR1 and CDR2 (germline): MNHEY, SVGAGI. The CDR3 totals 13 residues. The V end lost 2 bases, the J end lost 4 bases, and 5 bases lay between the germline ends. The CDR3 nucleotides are TGTGCCAGCAGTTACCCGGGCACCGGGGAGCTGTTTTTT. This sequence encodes CASSYPGTGELFF.

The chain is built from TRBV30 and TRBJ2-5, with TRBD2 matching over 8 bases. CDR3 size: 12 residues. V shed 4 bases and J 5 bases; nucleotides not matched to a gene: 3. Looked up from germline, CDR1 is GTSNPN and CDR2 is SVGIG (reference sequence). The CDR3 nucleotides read TGTGCCTGGACTAGCGGGCGGGAGACCCAGTACTTC. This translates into CAWTSGRETQYF.